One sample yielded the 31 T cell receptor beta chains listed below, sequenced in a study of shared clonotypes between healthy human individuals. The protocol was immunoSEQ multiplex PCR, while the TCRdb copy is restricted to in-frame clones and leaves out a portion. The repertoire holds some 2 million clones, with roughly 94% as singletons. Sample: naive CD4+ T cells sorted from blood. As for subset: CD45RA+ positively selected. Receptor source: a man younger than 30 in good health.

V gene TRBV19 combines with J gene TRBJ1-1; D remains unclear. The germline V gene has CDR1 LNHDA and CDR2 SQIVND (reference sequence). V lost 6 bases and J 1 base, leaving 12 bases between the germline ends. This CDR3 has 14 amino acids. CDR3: CASREGTANTEAFF. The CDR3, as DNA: TGTGCCAGTAGGGAGGGAACAGCGAACACTGAAGCTTTCTTT.

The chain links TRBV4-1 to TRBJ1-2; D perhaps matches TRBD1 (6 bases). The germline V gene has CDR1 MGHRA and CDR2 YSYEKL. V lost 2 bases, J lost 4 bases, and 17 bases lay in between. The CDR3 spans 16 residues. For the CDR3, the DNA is TGCGCCAGCAGCCAAACCCTACAGGGACCCTCCTATGGCTACACCTTC. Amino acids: CASSQTLQGPSYGYTF.

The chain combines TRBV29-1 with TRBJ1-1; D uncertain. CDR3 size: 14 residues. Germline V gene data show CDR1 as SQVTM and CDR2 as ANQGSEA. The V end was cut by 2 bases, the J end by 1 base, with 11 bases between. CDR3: CSVEFRVQNTEAFF. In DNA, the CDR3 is TGCAGCGTTGAATTTAGGGTTCAGAACACTGAAGCTTTCTTT.

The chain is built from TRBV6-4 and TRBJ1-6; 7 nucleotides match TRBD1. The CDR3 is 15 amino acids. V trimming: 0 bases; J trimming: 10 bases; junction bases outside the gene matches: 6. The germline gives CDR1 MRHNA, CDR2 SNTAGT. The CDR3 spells CASSDSTGSGSPLHF. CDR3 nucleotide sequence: TGTGCCAGCAGTGACTCGACAGGGTCAGGGTCACCCCTCCACTTT.

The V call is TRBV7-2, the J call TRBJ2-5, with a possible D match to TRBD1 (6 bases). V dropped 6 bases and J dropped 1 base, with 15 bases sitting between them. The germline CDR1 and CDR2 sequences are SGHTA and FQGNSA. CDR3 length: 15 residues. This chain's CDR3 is CASSYSGERQETQYF. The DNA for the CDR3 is TGTGCCAGCAGTTACTCAGGGGAACGCCAAGAGACCCAGTACTTC.

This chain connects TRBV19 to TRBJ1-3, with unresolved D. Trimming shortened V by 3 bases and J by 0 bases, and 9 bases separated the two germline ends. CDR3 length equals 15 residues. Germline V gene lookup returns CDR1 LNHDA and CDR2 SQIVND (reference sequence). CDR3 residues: CASSILGSSGNTIYF. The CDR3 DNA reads TGTGCCAGTAGTATTCTCGGGTCCTCTGGAAACACCATATATTTT.

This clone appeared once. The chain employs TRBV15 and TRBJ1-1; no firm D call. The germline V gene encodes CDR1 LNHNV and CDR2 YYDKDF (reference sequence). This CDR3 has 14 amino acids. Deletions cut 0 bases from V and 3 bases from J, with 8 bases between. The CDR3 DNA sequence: TGTGCCACCAGCAGAGATAGGACGGACACTGAAGCTTTCTTT. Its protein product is CATSRDRTDTEAFF.

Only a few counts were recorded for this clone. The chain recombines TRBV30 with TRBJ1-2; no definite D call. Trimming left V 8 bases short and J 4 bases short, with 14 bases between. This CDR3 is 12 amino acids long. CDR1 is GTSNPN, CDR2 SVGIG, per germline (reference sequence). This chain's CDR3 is CAGALDGYGYTF. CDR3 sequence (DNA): TGTGCCGGCGCATTGGACGGCTATGGCTACACCTTC.

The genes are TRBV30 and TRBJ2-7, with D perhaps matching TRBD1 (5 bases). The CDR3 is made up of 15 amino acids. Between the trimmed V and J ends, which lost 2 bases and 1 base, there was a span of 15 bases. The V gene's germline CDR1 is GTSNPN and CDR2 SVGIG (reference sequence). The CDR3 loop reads CAWSTAGQGSYEQYF. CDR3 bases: TGTGCCTGGAGTACCGCCGGACAAGGTTCCTACGAGCAGTACTTC.

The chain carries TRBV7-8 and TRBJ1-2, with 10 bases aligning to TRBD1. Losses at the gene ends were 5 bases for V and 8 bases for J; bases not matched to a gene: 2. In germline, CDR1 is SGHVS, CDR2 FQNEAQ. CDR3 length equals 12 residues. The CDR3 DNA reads TGTGCCAGCAGCCTGGGACAGGGGGGCTACACCTTC. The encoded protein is CASSLGQGGYTF.

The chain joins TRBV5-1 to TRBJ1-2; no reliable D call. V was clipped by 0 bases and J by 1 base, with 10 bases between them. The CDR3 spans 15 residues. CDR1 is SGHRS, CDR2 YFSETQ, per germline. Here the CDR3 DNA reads TGCGCCAGCAGCTTGGCGGTGGGGAATAACTATGGCTACACCTTC. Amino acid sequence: CASSLAVGNNYGYTF. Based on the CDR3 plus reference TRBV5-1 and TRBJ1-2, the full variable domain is KAGVTQTPRYLIKTRGQQVTLSCSPISGHRSVSWYQQTPGQGLQFLFEYFSETQRNKGNFPGRFSGRQFSNSRSEMNVSTLELGDSALYLCASSLAVGNNYGYTFGSGTRLTVV.

CDR3 DNA sequence: TGCGCCAGCAGCCGTCAACCGGGAGTGAACACTGAAGCTTTCTTT. Protein sequence: CASSRQPGVNTEAFF. J is TRBJ1-1 and V is TRBV5-1; no clear D gene. Germline loops: CDR1 SGHRS, CDR2 YFSETQ. This CDR3 is 15 amino acids long. Deletions cut 4 bases from V and 0 bases from J, with 13 bases between.

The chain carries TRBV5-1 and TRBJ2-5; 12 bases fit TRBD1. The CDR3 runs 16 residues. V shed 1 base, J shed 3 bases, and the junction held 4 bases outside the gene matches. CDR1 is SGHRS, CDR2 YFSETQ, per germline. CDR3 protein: CASSLRGTGGKETQYF. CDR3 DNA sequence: TGCGCCAGCAGCTTGAGGGGGACAGGGGGCAAAGAGACCCAGTACTTC.

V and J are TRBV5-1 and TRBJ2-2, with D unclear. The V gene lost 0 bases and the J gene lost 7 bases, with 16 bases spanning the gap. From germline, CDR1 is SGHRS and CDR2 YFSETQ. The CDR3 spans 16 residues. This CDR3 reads CASSLADRTYVGELFF. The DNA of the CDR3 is TGCGCCAGCAGCTTGGCCGATAGGACGTACGTCGGGGAGCTGTTTTTT. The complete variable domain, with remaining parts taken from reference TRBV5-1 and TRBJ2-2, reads KAGVTQTPRYLIKTRGQQVTLSCSPISGHRSVSWYQQTPGQGLQFLFEYFSETQRNKGNFPGRFSGRQFSNSRSEMNVSTLELGDSALYLCASSLADRTYVGELFFGEGSRLTVL.

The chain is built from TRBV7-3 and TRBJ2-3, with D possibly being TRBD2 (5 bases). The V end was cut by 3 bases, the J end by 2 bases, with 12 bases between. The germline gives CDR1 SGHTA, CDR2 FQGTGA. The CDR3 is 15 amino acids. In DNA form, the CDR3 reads TGTGCCAGCAGCTTCCGGGGTAGAGACACAGATACGCAGTATTTT. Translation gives CASSFRGRDTDTQYF. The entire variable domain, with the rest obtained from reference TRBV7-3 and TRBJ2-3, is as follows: GAGVSQTPSNKVTEKGKYVELRCDPISGHTALYWYRQSLGQGPEFLIYFQGTGAADDSGLPNDRFFAVRPEGSVSTLKIQRTERGDSAVYLCASSFRGRDTDTQYFGPGTRLTVL.

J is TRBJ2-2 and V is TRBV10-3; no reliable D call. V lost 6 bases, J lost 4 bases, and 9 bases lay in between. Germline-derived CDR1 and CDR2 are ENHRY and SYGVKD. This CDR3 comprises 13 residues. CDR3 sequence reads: CAIRQGSTGELFF. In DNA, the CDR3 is TGTGCCATCAGACAAGGAAGCACCGGGGAGCTGTTTTTT.

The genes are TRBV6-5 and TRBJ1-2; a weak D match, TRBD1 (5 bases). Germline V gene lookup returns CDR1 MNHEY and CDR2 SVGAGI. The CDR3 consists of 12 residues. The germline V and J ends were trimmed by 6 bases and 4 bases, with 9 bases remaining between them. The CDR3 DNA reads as TGTGCCAGCAGAGGGGATTTCTATGGCTACACCTTC. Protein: CASRGDFYGYTF.

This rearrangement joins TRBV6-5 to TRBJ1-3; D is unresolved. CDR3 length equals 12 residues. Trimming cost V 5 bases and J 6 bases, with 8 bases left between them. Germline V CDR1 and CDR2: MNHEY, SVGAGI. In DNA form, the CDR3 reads TGTGCCAGCAGTCCCGGGGTAAACACCATATATTTT. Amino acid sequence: CASSPGVNTIYF.

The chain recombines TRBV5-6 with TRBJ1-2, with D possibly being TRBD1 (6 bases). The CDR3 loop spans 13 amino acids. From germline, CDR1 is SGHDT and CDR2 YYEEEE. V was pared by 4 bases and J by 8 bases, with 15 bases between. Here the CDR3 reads CASSPGDWTGYTF. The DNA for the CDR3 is TGTGCCAGCAGCCCAGGGGATTGGACGGGCTACACCTTC.

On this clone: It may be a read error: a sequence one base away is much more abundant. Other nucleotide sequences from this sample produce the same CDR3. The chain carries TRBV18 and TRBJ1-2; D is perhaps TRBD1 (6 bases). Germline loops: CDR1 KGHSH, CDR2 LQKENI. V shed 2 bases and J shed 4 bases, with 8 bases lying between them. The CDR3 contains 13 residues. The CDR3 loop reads CASSPDRSYGYTF. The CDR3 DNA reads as TGTGCCAGCTCACCAGACAGGAGCTATGGCTACACCTTC.

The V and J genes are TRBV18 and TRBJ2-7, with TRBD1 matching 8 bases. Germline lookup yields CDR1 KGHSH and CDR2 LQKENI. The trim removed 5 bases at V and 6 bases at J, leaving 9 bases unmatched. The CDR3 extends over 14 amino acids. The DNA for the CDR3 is TGTGCCAGCTCAACAACAGGGGGGTCTGTCGAGCAGTACTTC. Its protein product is CASSTTGGSVEQYF.

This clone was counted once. The CDR3 sequence is CASSRGQEQPQHF. The CDR3 region has the DNA TGTGCCAGCTCCCGCGGACAGGAACAGCCCCAGCATTTT. The chain is built from TRBV18 and TRBJ1-5, with TRBD1 matching 7 bases. The CDR3 totals 13 residues. Germline-derived CDR1 and CDR2 are KGHSH and LQKENI. The V and J ends lost 6 bases and 7 bases, in that order; junction bases with no gene match: 6.

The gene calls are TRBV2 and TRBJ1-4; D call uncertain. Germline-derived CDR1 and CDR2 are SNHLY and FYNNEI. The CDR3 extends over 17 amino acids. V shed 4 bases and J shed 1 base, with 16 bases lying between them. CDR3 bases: TGTGCCAGCAGTGTATCCCCGAGAGACTTAACTAATGAAAAACTGTTTTTT. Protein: CASSVSPRDLTNEKLFF.

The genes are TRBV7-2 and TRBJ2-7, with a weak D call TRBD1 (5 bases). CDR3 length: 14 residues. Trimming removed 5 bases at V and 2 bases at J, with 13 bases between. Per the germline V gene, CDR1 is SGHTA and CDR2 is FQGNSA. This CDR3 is CASSPDSLTYEQYF. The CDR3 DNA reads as TGTGCCAGCAGCCCCGACAGCCTGACCTACGAGCAGTACTTC.

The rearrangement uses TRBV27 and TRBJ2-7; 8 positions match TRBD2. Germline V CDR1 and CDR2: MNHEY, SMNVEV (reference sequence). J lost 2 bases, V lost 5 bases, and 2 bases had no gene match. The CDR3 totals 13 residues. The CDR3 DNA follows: TGTGCCAGCAGTCTAGCGGGTGCCTACGAGCAGTACTTC. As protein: CASSLAGAYEQYF.

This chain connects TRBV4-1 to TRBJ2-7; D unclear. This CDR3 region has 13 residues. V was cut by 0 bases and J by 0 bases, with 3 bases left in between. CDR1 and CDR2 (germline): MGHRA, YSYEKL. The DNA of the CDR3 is TGCGCCAGCAGCCAAGACTACTCCTACGAGCAGTACTTC. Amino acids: CASSQDYSYEQYF.

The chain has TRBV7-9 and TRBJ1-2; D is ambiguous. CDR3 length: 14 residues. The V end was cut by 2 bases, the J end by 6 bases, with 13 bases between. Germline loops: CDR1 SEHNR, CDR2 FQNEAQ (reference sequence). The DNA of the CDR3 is TGTGCCAGCAGCTTAAACTGGGGTTCAGATGGCTACACCTTC. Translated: CASSLNWGSDGYTF.

CDR3 region: CASSRIGNSPLHF. In nucleotides, the CDR3 is TGTGCCAGCAGCAGAATTGGCAATTCACCCCTCCACTTT. The chain carries TRBV6-6 and TRBJ1-6; D gene unclear. The CDR3 runs 13 residues. Germline V gene lookup returns CDR1 MNHNY and CDR2 SVGAGI (reference sequence). V shed 6 bases and J shed 7 bases, with 10 bases lying between them.

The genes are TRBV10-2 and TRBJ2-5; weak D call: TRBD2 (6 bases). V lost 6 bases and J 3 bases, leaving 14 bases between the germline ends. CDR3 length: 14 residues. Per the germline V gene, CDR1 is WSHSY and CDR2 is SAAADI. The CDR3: CASSHSGVEETQYF. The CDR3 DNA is TGCGCCAGCAGCCATAGCGGAGTCGAAGAGACCCAGTACTTC.

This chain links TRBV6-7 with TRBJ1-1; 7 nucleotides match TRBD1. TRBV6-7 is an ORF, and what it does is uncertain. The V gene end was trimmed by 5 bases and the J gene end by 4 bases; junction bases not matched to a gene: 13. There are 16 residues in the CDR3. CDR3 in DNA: TGTGCCAGCAGTCCCTGCCGCGGGGCAGGGGGCACTGAAGCTTTCTTT. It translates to CASSPCRGAGGTEAFF.

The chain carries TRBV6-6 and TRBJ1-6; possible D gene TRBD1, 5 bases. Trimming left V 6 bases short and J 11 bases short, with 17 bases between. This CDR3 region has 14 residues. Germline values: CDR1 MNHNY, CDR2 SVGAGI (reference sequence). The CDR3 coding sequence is TGTGCCAGCAGCTTTGACGGGACTTTGACACCCCTCCACTTT. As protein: CASSFDGTLTPLHF.